The subject of this entry is one T cell receptor (beta chain). This clonotype was recorded at least ten times. Its binding antigen is unknown. No base-level quality is on record; no much larger clone is a single base apart. This sample is part of a study of neurological immune-mediated disorders (dated by TCRdb to about 2019). Context from the whole study: Peripheral blood TCR-beta repertoires from patients with HTLV-I-associated myelopathy (HAM/TSP), patients with multiple sclerosis, and healthy controls were compared in the study using UMI-based sequencing. Longitudinal samples, technical triplicates and paired sorted CD4+ and CD8+ T-cell subsets, alongside PBMC samples, were included among the approximately 98 TCR-beta libraries. Longitudinal HAM/TSP and healthy donors were sampled at 3 time-points each (roughly 3-40 month intervals). The cohort comprised about 70 subjects: roughly 15 HAM/TSP patients, around 35 multiple sclerosis patients and 20 healthy controls.

The germline V gene (reference sequence) sets CDR1 to DFQATT and CDR2 to SNEGSKA. The CDR3 starts with the cysteine, ends with the phenylalanine, and has 13 residues. CDR3 DNA is the only sequence kept; it has 39 bases, read in frame from the first base. Trimming accounts for 6 bases at V and 3 bases at J, while the number of junction bases matched to no gene is 8. Reading the label with the study, this specimen's time point is: longitudinal time-point 2. For unsorted PBMC libraries, 2 million PBMCs were used after storage in RNAlater at -80 degrees C until RNA extraction. Peripheral blood underwent Ficoll-Hypaque density gradient centrifugation to isolate PBMCs, which were then cryopreserved in liquid nitrogen. Results the study describes overall, beyond this receptor: The highest TCR clonal expansion was observed in HAM/TSP patients, whereas the lowest was observed in MS patients, even when compared with healthy controls. Across subjects, expanded clones never shared an identical CDR3 amino acid sequence, which suggests that the TCR-beta repertoires in every group were private.

cDNA was synthesized by template-switch 5'RACE using a primer carrying a 10-nucleotide random unique molecular identifier by which each TCR transcript was tagged. Over 190 million TCR-beta sequences, covering 15-18 subjects, were produced in each sequencing run. Total RNA was extracted with the RNeasy kit. The KAPA Real-time Library Amplification kit was used to amplify TCR-beta VDJ regions with primers for the TCR constant region and the 5'RACE anchor. A first PCR added sample indexes and Illumina adaptors, and a second PCR then raised library yield. The roughly 650 bp TCR product was size-selected on a 2% E-gel SizeSelection system after Ampure bead purification. Before pooling, libraries had their quality checked on a Bioanalyzer, their concentration measured with Qubit, and their quantity determined with the Kapa Library Quantification kit. Libraries were sequenced paired-end 2 x 150 bp on an Illumina HiSeq 2500. To increase sequence diversity, roughly 24-30% phiX was spiked into each library pool. Regarding the original processing steps: Quality-filtered reads were processed with the UMI-based MiGEC pipeline, which removed over 80% of raw TCR sequences during error correction. IMGT germline references were used for aligning VDJ genes, and each clonotype was defined as a unique CDR3 amino acid sequence together with its V-J genes. Clonal expansion, Shannon diversity, and CDR3 relatedness (CalcPairwiseDistances, ClusterSamples) were evaluated with VDJtools, and phylogenetic trees were built with CLCbio workbench. Expanded clones were defined as having at least 8 unique UMIs, based on coefficient-of-variation modelling across technical triplicates. TCRdb's own reprocessing of the public reads used fastp at Q25 and MiXCR and kept productive beta chains. Duplicate CDR3 protein sequences are folded into a single record with the most common DNA and genes. In this record, the V and J calls reflect TCRdb's handling and not the investigators' own analysis. The sample contains under 100,000 distinct CDR3 sequences, around 14% of them found a single time. The ten largest clones capture just under 5% of the sample.

The sequenced sample was PBMCs. The chain is assembled from TRBV20-1 and TRBJ2-7; 7 middle bases align to TRBD1. The clonotype originates from a female donor with HTLV-1-associated myelopathy (HAM/TSP). The CDR3: CSAPGQVYYEQYF. The DNA sequence is given as TGCAGTGCACCAGGACAGGTATACTACGAGCAGTACTTC.